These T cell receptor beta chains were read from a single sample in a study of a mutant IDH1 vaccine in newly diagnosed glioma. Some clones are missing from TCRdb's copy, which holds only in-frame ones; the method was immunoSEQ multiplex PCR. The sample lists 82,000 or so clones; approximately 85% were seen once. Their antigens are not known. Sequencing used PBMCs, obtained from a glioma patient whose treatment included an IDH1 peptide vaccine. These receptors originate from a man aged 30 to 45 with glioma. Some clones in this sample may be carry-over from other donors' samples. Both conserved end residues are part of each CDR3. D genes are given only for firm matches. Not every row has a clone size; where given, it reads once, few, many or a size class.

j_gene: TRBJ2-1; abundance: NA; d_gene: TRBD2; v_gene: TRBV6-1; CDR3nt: TGTGCCAGCAGGGAAAGCGGGAGCTCCTACAATGAGCAGTTCTTC; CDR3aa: CASRESGSSYNEQFF
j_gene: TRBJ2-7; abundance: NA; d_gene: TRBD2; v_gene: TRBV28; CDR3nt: TGTGCCAGCAGCCCTATGACTAGCGGGTCCTACGAGCAGTACTTC; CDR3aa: CASSPMTSGSYEQYF
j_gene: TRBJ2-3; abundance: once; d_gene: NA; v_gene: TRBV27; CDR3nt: TGTGCCAGCGCTCTGATGAGGGGGAACACAGATACGCAGTATTTT; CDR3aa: CASALMRGNTDTQYF
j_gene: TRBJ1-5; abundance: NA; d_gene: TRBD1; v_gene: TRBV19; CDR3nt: TGTGCCAGTAGTACACCGGGACAGACCATCAATCAGCCCCAGCATTTT; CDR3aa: CASSTPGQTINQPQHF
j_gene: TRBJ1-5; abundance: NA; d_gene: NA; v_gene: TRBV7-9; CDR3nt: TGTGCCAGCAGGGCTAAAGGGCCGGATCAGCCCCAGCATTTT; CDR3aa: CASRAKGPDQPQHF
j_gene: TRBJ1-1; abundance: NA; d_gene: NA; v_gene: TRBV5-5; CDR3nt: TGTGCCAGCAGCTTAGTTATGAGCACTGAAGCTTTCTTT; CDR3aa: CASSLVMSTEAFF
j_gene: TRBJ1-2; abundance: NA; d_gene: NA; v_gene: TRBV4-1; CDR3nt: TGCGCCAGCAGCCTCCTCCCGCAGGCGGGTTATGGCTACACCTTC; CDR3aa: CASSLLPQAGYGYTF
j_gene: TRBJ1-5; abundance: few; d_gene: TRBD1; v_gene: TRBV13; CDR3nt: TGTGCCAGCAGCATTCGGACAGGGCGGCAGCCCCAGCATTTT; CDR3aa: CASSIRTGRQPQHF
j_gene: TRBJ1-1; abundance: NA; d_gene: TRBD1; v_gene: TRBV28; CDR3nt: TGTGCCAGCAGTTTCACAAGGGACAGGGCTGGGGACACTGAAGCTTTCTTT; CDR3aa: CASSFTRDRAGDTEAFF
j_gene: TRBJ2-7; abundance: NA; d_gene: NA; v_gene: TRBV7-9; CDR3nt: TGTGCCAGCAGCTCCCCGTACTTC; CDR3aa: CASSSPYF
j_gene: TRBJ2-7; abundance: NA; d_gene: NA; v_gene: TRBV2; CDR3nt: TGTGCCAGCAAGGTTCCCCTCTCCTACGAGCAGTACTTC; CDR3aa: CASKVPLSYEQYF
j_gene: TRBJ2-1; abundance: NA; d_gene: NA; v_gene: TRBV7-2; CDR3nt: TGTGCCAGCAGCTTTAGTAAATCCTACAATGAGCAGTTCTTC; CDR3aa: CASSFSKSYNEQFF
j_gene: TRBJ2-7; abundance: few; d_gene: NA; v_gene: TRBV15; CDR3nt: TGTGCCACCAGCAGTCAAAGGGGCGGGGATAGATACGAGCAGTACTTC; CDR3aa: CATSSQRGGDRYEQYF
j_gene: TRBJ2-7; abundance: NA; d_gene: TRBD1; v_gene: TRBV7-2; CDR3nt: TGTGCCAGCAGCTTTAGACAGGGTATCTACGAGCAGTACTTC; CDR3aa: CASSFRQGIYEQYF
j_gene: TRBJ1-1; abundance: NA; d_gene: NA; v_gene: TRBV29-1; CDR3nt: TGCAGCGTTGAATGGAGTCCGGATGGTACTGAAGCTTTCTTT; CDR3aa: CSVEWSPDGTEAFF
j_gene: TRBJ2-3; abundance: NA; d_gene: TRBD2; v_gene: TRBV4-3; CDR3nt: TGCGCCAGCAGCCCCGACCTAGCGGGCGCCACAGATACGCAGTATTTT; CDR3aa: CASSPDLAGATDTQYF
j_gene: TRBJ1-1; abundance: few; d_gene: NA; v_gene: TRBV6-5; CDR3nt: TGTGCCAGCAGCACACTGTATGGTACTGAAGCTTTCTTT; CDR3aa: CASSTLYGTEAFF
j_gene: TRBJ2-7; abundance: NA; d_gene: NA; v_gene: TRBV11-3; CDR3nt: TGTGCCAGCAGCTCCTCGACTCTCTCCGGCGACGAGCAGTACTTC; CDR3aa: CASSSSTLSGDEQYF
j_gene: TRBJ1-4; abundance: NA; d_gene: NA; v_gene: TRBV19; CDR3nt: TGTGCCAGCGGGACAACTTTTAATGAAAAACTGTTTTTT; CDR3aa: CASGTTFNEKLFF
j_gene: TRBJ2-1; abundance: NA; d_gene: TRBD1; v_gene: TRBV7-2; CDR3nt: TGTGCCAGCAGCCCCGGGACAGGGAAACCCTACAATGAGCAGTTCTTC; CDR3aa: CASSPGTGKPYNEQFF
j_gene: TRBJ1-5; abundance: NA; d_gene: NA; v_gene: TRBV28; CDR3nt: TGTGCCAGCACCCCGGGGGTGGGTCAGCCCCAGCATTTT; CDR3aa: CASTPGVGQPQHF
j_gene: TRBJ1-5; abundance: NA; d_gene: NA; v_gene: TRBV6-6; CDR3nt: TGTGCCAGCAGTTTACTCCAGGGTCCCCAGCATTTT; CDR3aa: CASSLLQGPQHF
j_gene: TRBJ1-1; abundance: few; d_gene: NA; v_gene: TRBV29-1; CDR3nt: TGCAGCGTTGTTCATGGGGAGGGGCGACTCTTT; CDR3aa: CSVVHGEGRLF
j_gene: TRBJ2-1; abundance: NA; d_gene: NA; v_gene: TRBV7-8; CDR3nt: TGTGCCAGCAGCCCCGGTAGGCTATCCTACAATGAGCAGTTCTTC; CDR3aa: CASSPGRLSYNEQFF
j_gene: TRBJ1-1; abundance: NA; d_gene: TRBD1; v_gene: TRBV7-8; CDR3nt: TGTGCCAGCAGCTTGGTGGGGACAGCGAACACTGAAGCTTTCTTT; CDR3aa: CASSLVGTANTEAFF
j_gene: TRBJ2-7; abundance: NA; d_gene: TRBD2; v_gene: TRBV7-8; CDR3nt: TGTGCCAGCAGCTCGCTAGCGGGAGTATCCTACGAGCAGTACTTC; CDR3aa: CASSSLAGVSYEQYF
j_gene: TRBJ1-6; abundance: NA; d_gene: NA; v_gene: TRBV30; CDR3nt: TGTGCCTGGAGTGTAGAGGGGGTTAATTCACCCCTCCACTTT; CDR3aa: CAWSVEGVNSPLHF
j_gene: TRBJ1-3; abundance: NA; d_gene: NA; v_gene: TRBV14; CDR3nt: TGTGCCAGCAGCCAAGATTCTTCCTCGTATTCTGGAAACACCATATATTTT; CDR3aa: CASSQDSSSYSGNTIYF
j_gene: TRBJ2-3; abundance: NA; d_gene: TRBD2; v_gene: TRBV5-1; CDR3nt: TGCGCCAGCAGCCTGATGAGGCAAGCGGGAGTGAAAGATACGCAGTATTTT; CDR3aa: CASSLMRQAGVKDTQYF
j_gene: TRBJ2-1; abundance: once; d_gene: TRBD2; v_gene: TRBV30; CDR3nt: TGTGCCTGGAGTTTTAGCGGGGGGGGTTACAATGAGCAGTTCTTC; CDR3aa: CAWSFSGGGYNEQFF
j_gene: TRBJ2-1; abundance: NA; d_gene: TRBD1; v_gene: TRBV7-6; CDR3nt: TGTGCCAGCAGCTCACGGACAGGGTCGAATGAGCAGTTCTTC; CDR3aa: CASSSRTGSNEQFF
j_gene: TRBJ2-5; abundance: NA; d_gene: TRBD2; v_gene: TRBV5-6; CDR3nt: TGTGCCAGCAGCCTTACTAGCGCACAAGAGACCCAGTACTTC; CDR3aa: CASSLTSAQETQYF
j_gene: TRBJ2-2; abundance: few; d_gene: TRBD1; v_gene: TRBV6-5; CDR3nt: TGTGCCAGCAGCCATGACAGGGGAACCGGGGAGCTGTTTTTT; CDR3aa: CASSHDRGTGELFF
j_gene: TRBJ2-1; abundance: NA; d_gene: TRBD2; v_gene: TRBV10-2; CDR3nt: TGCGCCAGCAGTGAGTCGGCTAGCGGGAGACGTGAGCAGTTCTTC; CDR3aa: CASSESASGRREQFF
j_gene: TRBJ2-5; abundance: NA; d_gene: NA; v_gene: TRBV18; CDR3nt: TGTGCCAGCTCACCGGCAGGTCTTCCCCAAGAGACCCAGTACTTC; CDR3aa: CASSPAGLPQETQYF
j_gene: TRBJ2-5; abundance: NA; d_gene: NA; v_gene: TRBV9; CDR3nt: TGTGCCAGCAGCGTAGGGGTCTGGGAAGAGACCCAGTACTTC; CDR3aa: CASSVGVWEETQYF
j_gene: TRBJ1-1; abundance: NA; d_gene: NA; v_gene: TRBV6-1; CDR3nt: TGTGCCAGCGATTTGGACATGAACACTGAAGCTTTCTTT; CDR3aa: CASDLDMNTEAFF